This is a list of T cell receptor beta chains from one sample in a study of cytomegalovirus exposure and HLA in healthy donors. The protocol was immunoSEQ multiplex PCR, while the TCRdb copy is restricted to in-frame clones and leaves out a portion. The profile covers roughly 130,000 clones, with more than 70% appearing a single time and about 0.94% taken by the ten largest. Sequencing was done on a sample of PBMCs. The receptors were sampled from a human donor in good health. Each CDR3 is given with its conserved first and last residue. The D gene is left open where the match is weak. Some rows mark clone size as missing; the rest say once, few, many or name a class of expanded clone.

clone_size j_call d_call v_call cdr3_nt cdr3_aa
. TRBJ2-2 . TRBV9 TGTGCCAGCAGCGTAAGTCGGACACTGCTTACCGGGGAGCTGTTTTTT CASSVSRTLLTGELFF
. TRBJ1-3 . TRBV7-9 TGTTCCAGCAGCAGAGGGGTCAGGGGAGACTCTGGAAACACCATATATTTT CSSSRGVRGDSGNTIYF
. TRBJ1-4 . TRBV4-1 TGCGCCAGCAGCCTTGTGAGCGGTTATAATGAAAAACTGTTTTTT CASSLVSGYNEKLFF
. TRBJ2-7 . TRBV6-6 TGTGCCAGCAGTTACCCACCGGCAGGGGTGAGTAACGAGCAGTACTTC CASSYPPAGVSNEQYF
. TRBJ1-4 . TRBV19 TGTGCCAGTAGTATTGGTCCTTTCCGGGAAAAACTGTTTTTT CASSIGPFREKLFF
. TRBJ1-1 . TRBV9 TGTGCCAGCAGCGTAGACGTTCGTGGGAGCACTGAAGCTTTCTTT CASSVDVRGSTEAFF
. TRBJ1-5 . TRBV6-5 TGTGCCAGCAGTTATAGGGGCAACCAGCCCCAGCATTTT CASSYRGNQPQHF
once TRBJ2-6 . TRBV27 TGTGCCACCCAGGTAGCTGGGGCCAACGTCCTGACTTTC CATQVAGANVLTF
. TRBJ1-4 TRBD1 TRBV5-4 TGTGCCAGCAGCTTAACGGGACAGGCATTGGAAAAACTGTTTTTT CASSLTGQALEKLFF
. TRBJ2-2 TRBD2 TRBV4-3 TGCGCCAGCAGCCAAGACGGCGGGGGGGCCGGGGAGCTGTTTTTT CASSQDGGGAGELFF
. TRBJ2-7 . TRBV6-5 TGTGCCAGCAGTTACTCGGCCGTCTACGAGCAGTACTTC CASSYSAVYEQYF
. TRBJ1-6 . TRBV6-1 TGTGCCAGCTCACTGTTTCATAATTCACCCCTCCACTTT CASSLFHNSPLHF
. TRBJ2-1 TRBD1 TRBV5-6 TGTGCCAGCAGCTTGTTGAGGGGGCATCGCTCCTACAATGAGCAGTTCTTC CASSLLRGHRSYNEQFF
. TRBJ2-5 TRBD2 TRBV2 TGTGCCAGCAGTACTAGCGGAGGGGAGACCCAGTACTTC CASSTSGGETQYF
. TRBJ2-1 TRBD2 TRBV6-5 TGTGCCAGCAGTTACCCTCCGGGGGGGGAAAATGAGCAGTTCTTC CASSYPPGGENEQFF
few TRBJ2-2 . TRBV28 TGTGCCAGCAGTTCACTTAACACCGGGGAGCTGTTTTTT CASSSLNTGELFF
. TRBJ1-2 . TRBV5-4 TGTGCCAGCAGCTTGGGTGGCGCGGGGCAGGGTGGCTACACCTTC CASSLGGAGQGGYTF
. TRBJ1-3 . TRBV2 TGTGCCAGCAGAGCGGGAGTTGGGGGGAACACCATATATTTT CASRAGVGGNTIYF
. TRBJ1-4 . TRBV7-9 TGTGCCAGCTCAGGAAATAGCGGGGGCGGTGAAAAACTGTTTTTT CASSGNSGGGEKLFF
. TRBJ2-1 . TRBV7-6 TGTGCCAGCAGCTTACCGGGAGAGGGTTACAATGAGCAGTTCTTC CASSLPGEGYNEQFF
. TRBJ2-3 . TRBV29-1 TGCAGCGTTGGAATGAGTATCTCAGATACGCAGTATTTT CSVGMSISDTQYF
. TRBJ2-1 . TRBV6-1 TGTGCCAGCACCCCCTCGAATGAGCAGTTCTTC CASTPSNEQFF
. TRBJ1-1 TRBD1 TRBV7-2 TGTGCCAGCAGCTTAGGACAGGGAAACACTGAAGCTTTCTTT CASSLGQGNTEAFF
. TRBJ2-7 TRBD1 TRBV18 TGTGCCACACAGGGGAGTACGCTCGAGCAGTACTTC CATQGSTLEQYF
. TRBJ1-4 . TRBV7-3 TGTGCCAGCAGCTTAGATGGGGCTCCTGAAAAACTGTTTTTT CASSLDGAPEKLFF
. TRBJ2-2 TRBD2 TRBV5-6 TGTGCCAGCAGCCCAGCGGGGGGGCGGGCCGGGGAGCTGTTTTTT CASSPAGGRAGELFF
. TRBJ1-5 . TRBV11-2 TGTGCCAGCAGCTATCAGGAAGATCAGCCCCAGCATTTT CASSYQEDQPQHF
. TRBJ1-2 . TRBV15 TGTGCCACCAGCAGAGACAGTACCCTTAACTATGGCTACACCTTC CATSRDSTLNYGYTF
. TRBJ1-2 . TRBV7-9 TGTGCCAGCAGCCTCTTATCGGGGGGAAACTATGGCTACACCTTC CASSLLSGGNYGYTF
. TRBJ2-2 TRBD1 TRBV5-1 TGCGCCAGCAGCTTGGCCGTTGGACAGGGATCCGGGGAGCTGTTTTTT CASSLAVGQGSGELFF
. TRBJ2-5 TRBD2 TRBV7-3 TGTGCCAGCAGCCGGACTAGAAGGGAGACCCAGTACTTC CASSRTRRETQYF
. TRBJ2-7 . TRBV14 TGTGCCAGCAGCCAAGCCCTTTACGAGCAGTACTTC CASSQALYEQYF
. TRBJ1-5 . TRBV7-8 TGTGCCAGCAGCTTAGACGGTCAGGGGTATAGCAATCAGCCCCAGCATTTT CASSLDGQGYSNQPQHF
. TRBJ2-3 . TRBV18 TGTGCCAGCACCGGGGTGAGACGGGGAGATACGCAGTATTTT CASTGVRRGDTQYF
. TRBJ2-7 . TRBV7-9 TGTGCCAGCAGCTTATCTAGAGGGCAGTACTTC CASSLSRGQYF
. TRBJ2-7 TRBD2 TRBV7-9 TGTGCCAGCAGCCCCCTAGCGGGGGGGTACGAGCAGTACTTC CASSPLAGGYEQYF
. TRBJ1-4 . TRBV2 TGTGCCAGCAGTGAAGCCCTTCGTAGCTCCTACAAACTGTTTTTT CASSEALRSSYKLFF
. TRBJ2-5 TRBD2 TRBV13 TGTGCCAGCAGCCCGGGAGGGCTTGGTGAGACCCAGTACTTC CASSPGGLGETQYF
. TRBJ1-6 TRBD1 TRBV4-1 TGCGCCAGCAGCCGACCGGGACAGGGAGTAGGTTCACCCCTCCACTTT CASSRPGQGVGSPLHF
once TRBJ2-3 TRBD2 TRBV9 TGTGCCAGCAGCGCCCCTAGCGGGGGTACAGATACGCAGTATTTT CASSAPSGGTDTQYF
. TRBJ2-7 . TRBV28 TGTGCCAGCAGCCGACAGAGATACGAGCAGTACTTC CASSRQRYEQYF
. TRBJ2-3 . TRBV27 TGTGCCAGCAGTTCAACAGATACGCAGTATTTT CASSSTDTQYF
. TRBJ1-1 . TRBV9 TGTGCCAGCAGTTTGACTGGAACGACTGAAGCTTTCTTT CASSLTGTTEAFF
. TRBJ1-5 . TRBV28 TGTGCCAGCAGTTTCGCCGGGGATGGGACAAATCAGCCCCAGCATTTT CASSFAGDGTNQPQHF
once TRBJ1-3 . TRBV19 TGTGCCACTAAAGAAGAGGCGGCGAACTCTGGAAACACCATATATTTT CATKEEAANSGNTIYF
. TRBJ2-7 . TRBV7-9 TGTTCCAGCAGCCTATTACCCCACGAGCAGTACTTC CSSSLLPHEQYF
. TRBJ1-6 . TRBV5-1 TGCGCCAGCAGCATGGATGTCGGCTCCTATAATTCACCCCTCCACTTT CASSMDVGSYNSPLHF
. TRBJ1-3 . TRBV19 TGTGCCAGTAGTGTAACCGACAGCTCCCCTGGAAACACCATATATTTT CASSVTDSSPGNTIYF